The clone carrying this T cell receptor (beta chain) has a handful of counts. The sample originates from a study of T cell repertoires in cytomegalovirus infection. MiXCR, run by TCRdb on the reads, gives a single entry per CDR3 protein. This table has around 530,000 distinct CDR3 sequences, around a quarter appearing once. With V trimmed by 5 bases and J by 4 bases, 16 bases remained unmatched. The CDR3 extends over 18 amino acids. Germline V CDR1 and CDR2: SGHTA, FQGNSA. The sample was PBMCs. The sequence came from a human donor in good health (CMV status not recorded). Some clones in this sample may be carry-over from other donors' samples. The chain recombines TRBV7-2 with TRBJ2-1, with TRBD2 identical over 8 bases. The CDR3 is CASSPYHTGGEVYNEQFF. The CDR3 nucleotides read TGTGCCAGCAGCCCTTATCATACGGGAGGGGAGGTGTACAATGAGCAGTTCTTC.